These T cell receptor beta chains were read from a single sample in a study of radiotherapy plus CTLA-4 blockade in lung cancer. The data were produced by immunoSEQ multiplex PCR, yet TCRdb's version contains in-frame clones alone and is incomplete. The sample records 30,000 to 40,000 clones, roughly 70% being singletons. Specimen: peripheral blood, collected from a patient treated with radiotherapy plus ipilimumab. The receptors were gathered from a human donor with non-small cell lung cancer that progressed on radiotherapy plus ipilimumab. Both conserved end residues are part of each CDR3. The D gene is left open where the match is weak. The size field is filled for only some rows; it gives once, few, many or a size class.

. TRBJ1-4 TRBV4-3 . TGCGCCAGCAGCCAAGAATCAGCAGGGGCAACTAATGAAAAACTGTTTTTT CASSQESAGATNEKLFF
. TRBJ2-5 TRBV10-3 . TGTGCCATCACTCGCCCCTATGAGACCCAGTACTTC CAITRPYETQYF
TRBD1 TRBJ2-5 TRBV9 . TGTGCCAGCAGCGTCGGAGGGGGGACAGGGGCCGGAGAGACCCAGTACTTC CASSVGGGTGAGETQYF
. TRBJ2-7 TRBV28 . TGTGCCAGCAGCCAAACAGGGAGCCGAATGGAGCAGTACTTC CASSQTGSRMEQYF
. TRBJ1-1 TRBV19 . TGTGCCAGTAGTATGGGGGGGAACACTGAAGCTTTCTTT CASSMGGNTEAFF
. TRBJ1-1 TRBV13 few TGTGCCAGCAGCTTCGAGTGGCGAACTGAAGCTTTCTTT CASSFEWRTEAFF
. TRBJ2-7 TRBV5-1 once TGCGCCAGCAGCTTGGCCGCTACTAGGGGGTACGAGCAGTACTTC CASSLAATRGYEQYF
. TRBJ2-7 TRBV6-5 once TGTGCCAGCAGTTACAATTACGAGCAGTACTTC CASSYNYEQYF
. TRBJ2-7 TRBV27 medium-sized TGTGCCAGCAGTGTGACAGTTAGGCTCAGCGCCGAGCAGTACTTC CASSVTVRLSAEQYF
. TRBJ1-2 TRBV4-1 . TGCGCCAGCAGCCACCTTGACAGATTCTATGGCTACACCTTC CASSHLDRFYGYTF
TRBD1 TRBJ2-4 TRBV4-1 . TGCGCCAGCAGCCAGGAAGGGACAGGGCGCAAAAACATTCAGTACTTC CASSQEGTGRKNIQYF
TRBD2 TRBJ2-7 TRBV13 . TGTGCCAGCAGCTTAGGCCCACTACGCGGGAGCTCGTACGAGCAGTACTTC CASSLGPLRGSSYEQYF
. TRBJ2-7 TRBV7-9 . TGTGCCAGCAGCCCCCGCGGAGGGATCTCCTACGAGCAGTACTTC CASSPRGGISYEQYF
. TRBJ1-1 TRBV5-6 . TGTGCCAGCAGTCAGTTTGGGAACACTGAAGCTTTCTTT CASSQFGNTEAFF
TRBD1 TRBJ1-2 TRBV9 . TGTGCCGGCGCAGGGGGGATTCGGGTCTATGCGAACTATGGCTACACCTTC CAGAGGIRVYANYGYTF
. TRBJ2-3 TRBV7-2 . TGTGCCAGCAGCTTAGGGCTAATGGGGACTCCCATGGATACGCAGTATTTT CASSLGLMGTPMDTQYF
. TRBJ2-6 TRBV4-2 . TGTGCCAGCAGCCAAGAAGGAAGGGCCAACGTCCTGACTTTC CASSQEGRANVLTF
. TRBJ2-1 TRBV11-3 . TGTGCCAGCAGTGGGGCGTACAATGAGCAGTTCTTC CASSGAYNEQFF
. TRBJ1-1 TRBV7-9 . TGTGCCAGCAGCTCCCTTCAGGGAGGGCACACTGAAGCTTTCTTT CASSSLQGGHTEAFF
. TRBJ1-5 TRBV5-1 . TGCGCCAGCAGCCCGGACGGACAGCCCCAGCATTTT CASSPDGQPQHF
. TRBJ1-1 TRBV5-6 . TGTGCCAGCAGCTTGGAGGAGACGAACACTGAAGCTTTCTTT CASSLEETNTEAFF
. TRBJ1-3 TRBV6-6 few TGTGCCAGCAGTTACGGGGCCTCTGGAAACACCATATATTTT CASSYGASGNTIYF
TRBD2 TRBJ2-3 TRBV9 few TGTGCCAGCAGCTCCCCTCCGGGGGGGAGAGATACGCAGTATTTT CASSSPPGGRDTQYF
. TRBJ2-7 TRBV11-2 . TGTGCCAGCAGCTTAGGTCTGAACTACGAGCAGTACTTC CASSLGLNYEQYF
TRBD1 TRBJ1-5 TRBV28 . TGTGCCAGCAGTTGGGGACAGGCAGGAAGCAATCAGCCCCAGCATTTT CASSWGQAGSNQPQHF
. TRBJ2-3 TRBV5-4 . TGTGCCAGCAGACCGGGCTGGTCCACAGATACGCAGTATTTT CASRPGWSTDTQYF
TRBD1 TRBJ2-1 TRBV5-5 . TGTGCCAGCAGCTACACCGGGACAGGGGCCCTCAATGAGCAGTTCTTC CASSYTGTGALNEQFF